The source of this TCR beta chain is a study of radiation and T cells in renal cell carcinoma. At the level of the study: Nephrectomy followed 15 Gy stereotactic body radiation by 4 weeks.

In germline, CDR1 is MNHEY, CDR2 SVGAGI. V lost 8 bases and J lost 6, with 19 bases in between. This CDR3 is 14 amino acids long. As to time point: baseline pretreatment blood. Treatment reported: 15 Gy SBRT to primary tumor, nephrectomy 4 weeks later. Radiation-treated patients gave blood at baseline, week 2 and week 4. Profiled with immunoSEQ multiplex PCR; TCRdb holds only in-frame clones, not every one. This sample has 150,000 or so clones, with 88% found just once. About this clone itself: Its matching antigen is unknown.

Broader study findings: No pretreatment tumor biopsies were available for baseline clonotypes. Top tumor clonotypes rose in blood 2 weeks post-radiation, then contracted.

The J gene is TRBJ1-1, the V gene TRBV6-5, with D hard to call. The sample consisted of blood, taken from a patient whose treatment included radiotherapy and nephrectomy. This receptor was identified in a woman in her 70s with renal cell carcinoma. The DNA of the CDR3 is TGTGCCAGCTGTGAAACTTTTGGACTTCCTGAAGCTTTCTTT. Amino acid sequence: CASCETFGLPEAFF.